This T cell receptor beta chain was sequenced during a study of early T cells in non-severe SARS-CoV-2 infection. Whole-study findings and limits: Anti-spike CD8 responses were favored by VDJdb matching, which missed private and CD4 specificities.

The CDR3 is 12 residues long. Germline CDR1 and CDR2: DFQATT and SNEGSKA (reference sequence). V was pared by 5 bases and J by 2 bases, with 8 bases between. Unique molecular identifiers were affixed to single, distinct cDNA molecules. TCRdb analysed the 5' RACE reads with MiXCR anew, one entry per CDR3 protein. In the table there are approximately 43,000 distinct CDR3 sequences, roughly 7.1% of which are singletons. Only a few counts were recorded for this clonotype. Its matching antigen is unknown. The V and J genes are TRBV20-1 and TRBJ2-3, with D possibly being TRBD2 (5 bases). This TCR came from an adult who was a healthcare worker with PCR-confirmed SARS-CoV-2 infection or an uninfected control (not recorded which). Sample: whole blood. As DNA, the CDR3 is TGCAGTGCTCTAGCTTTCACAGATACGCAGTATTTT. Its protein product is CSALAFTDTQYF.